This T cell receptor (beta chain) was recorded in a study of T cell responses to AZD1222 COVID-19 vaccine. Study-level points and caveats: Mostly white British, mostly female donors; authors suggested clonal diversity may be underestimated.

Profiling relied on immunoSEQ multiplex PCR, and the TCRdb table lists in-frame clones only, not all of them. Of 120,000 to 150,000 clones in the sample, more than 70% were seen once. Concerning this clone itself: What it binds is not known.

This CDR3 contains 14 residues. Germline CDR1 and CDR2: SGHAT and FQNNGV. Trimming took 5 bases from V and 3 from J; bases not matched to a gene: 2. This receptor was obtained from an adult in good health. This material consisted of peripheral blood, taken on day 0 of AZD1222 vaccination. The chain recombines TRBV11-2 with TRBJ2-1; 9 bases are a match to TRBD2. DNA for the CDR3: TGTGCCAGCAGCGCGGGGGGGCTCTACAATGAGCAGTTCTTC. This translates into CASSAGGLYNEQFF.